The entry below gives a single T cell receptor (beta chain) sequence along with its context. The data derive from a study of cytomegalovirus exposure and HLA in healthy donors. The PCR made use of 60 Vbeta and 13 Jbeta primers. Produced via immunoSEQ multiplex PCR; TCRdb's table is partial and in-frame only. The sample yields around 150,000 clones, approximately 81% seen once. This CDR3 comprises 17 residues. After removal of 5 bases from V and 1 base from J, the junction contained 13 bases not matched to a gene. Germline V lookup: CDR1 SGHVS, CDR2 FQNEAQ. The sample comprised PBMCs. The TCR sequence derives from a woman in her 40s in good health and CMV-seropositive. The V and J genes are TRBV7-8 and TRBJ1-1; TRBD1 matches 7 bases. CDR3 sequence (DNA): TGTGCCAGCAGCCGATCAACGAGGGGGCTAAAGAACACTGAAGCTTTCTTT. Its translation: CASSRSTRGLKNTEAFF.